This TCR beta chain is from a study of shared clonotypes between healthy human individuals. Germline loops: CDR1 MNHNY, CDR2 SVGAGI (reference sequence). The CDR3 sequence is 13 residues long. Losses at the gene ends were 6 bases for V and 7 bases for J; bases not matched to a gene: 9. The protocol was immunoSEQ multiplex PCR, while the TCRdb copy is restricted to in-frame clones and leaves out a portion. The sample contains about 1 million clones, more than 60% of which appear only once. The genes are TRBV6-6 and TRBJ2-7; TRBD2 matches 7 bases. Input material: memory CD4+ T cells sorted from blood. Subset: CD45RA-negative fraction. The receptor was isolated from a man aged 18 to 30 in good health. The CDR3 sequence is CASSPGLVGEQYF. CDR3 in DNA: TGTGCCAGCAGCCCTGGACTAGTAGGTGAGCAGTACTTC.